This section outlines one T cell receptor (beta chain) sequence together with its context. The data belong to a study of blood T cell repertoires in COVID-19. Study as a whole: Acute and convalescent COVID-19 samples came from the United States, Italy and Spain. T cells, B-cell-depleted T cells, or PBMCs provided the cDNA or gDNA that served as material.

The CDR3 is 15 amino acids. Trimming left V 0 bases short and J 10 bases short, with 18 bases between. Germline loops: CDR1 SGDLS, CDR2 YYNGEE. The authors' processing: Amplifying reference gene primers gave estimates of nucleated cell counts. Method: immunoSEQ multiplex PCR; TCRdb's copy keeps in-frame clones and lacks some. For V, J and clone size, that table is used; D and trimming come from the DNA. The sample carries around 97,000 clones, nearly 90% recorded once. The sequencing sample was made of peripheral blood. V is TRBV9 and J is TRBJ2-3; D perhaps matches TRBD2 (7 bases). This receptor was obtained from a man aged 50-59 years in a cohort sampled during active COVID-19. The CDR3 DNA reads as TGTGCCAGCAGCGTAGGAGGGGGGGCCAATTCAGCGCAGTATTTT. Translation: CASSVGGGANSAQYF.